This TCR beta chain was recorded in a study of T cell responses to AZD1222 COVID-19 vaccine. Overall study findings and caveats: Two doses of AZD1222 preceded a rise in Spike-specific TCR breadth and depth. White British donors predominated, females outnumbered males, and clonal diversity was possibly underestimated.

Germline CDR1 MNHEY, CDR2 SMNVEV (reference sequence). V shed 4 bases and J shed 5 bases, with 12 bases lying between them. This CDR3 comprises 15 residues. About this clone itself: Its cognate antigen is unknown.

Clones were sequenced by immunoSEQ multiplex PCR, and TCRdb holds only the in-frame ones, with some missing. The sample includes 110,000 to 150,000 clones, roughly 92% of them seen just once. The chain links TRBV27 to TRBJ1-6, with D hard to call. The TCR originated in an adult in good health. This specimen was peripheral blood, taken on day 0 of AZD1222 vaccination. The CDR3 here is CASSSETQNNSPLHF. CDR3 sequence (DNA): TGTGCCAGCAGTTCTGAGACACAAAATAATTCACCCCTCCACTTT.